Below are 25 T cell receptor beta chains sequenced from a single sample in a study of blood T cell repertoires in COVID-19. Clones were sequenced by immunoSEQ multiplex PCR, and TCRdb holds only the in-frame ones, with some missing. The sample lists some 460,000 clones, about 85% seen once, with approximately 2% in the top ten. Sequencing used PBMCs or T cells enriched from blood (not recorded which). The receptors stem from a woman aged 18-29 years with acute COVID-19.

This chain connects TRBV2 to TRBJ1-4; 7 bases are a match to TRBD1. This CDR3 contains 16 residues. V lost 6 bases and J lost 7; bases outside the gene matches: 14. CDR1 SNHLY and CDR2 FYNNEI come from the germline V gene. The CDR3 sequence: CASRVSPRTGGEKLFF. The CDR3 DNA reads TGTGCCAGCAGGGTATCACCTCGGACAGGAGGTGAAAAACTGTTTTTT.

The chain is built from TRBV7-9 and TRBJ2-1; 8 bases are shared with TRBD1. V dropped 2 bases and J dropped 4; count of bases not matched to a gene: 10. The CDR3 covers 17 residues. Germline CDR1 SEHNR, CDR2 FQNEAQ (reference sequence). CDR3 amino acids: CASSLTTGQGPYNEQFF. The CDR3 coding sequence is TGTGCCAGCAGCTTAACAACCGGACAGGGACCTTACAATGAGCAGTTCTTC. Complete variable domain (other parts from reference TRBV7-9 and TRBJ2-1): DTGVSQNPRHKITKRGQNVTFRCDPISEHNRLYWYRQTLGQGPEFLTYFQNEAQLEKSRLLSDRFSAERPKGSFSTLEIQRTEQGDSAMYLCASSLTTGQGPYNEQFFGPGTRLTVL.

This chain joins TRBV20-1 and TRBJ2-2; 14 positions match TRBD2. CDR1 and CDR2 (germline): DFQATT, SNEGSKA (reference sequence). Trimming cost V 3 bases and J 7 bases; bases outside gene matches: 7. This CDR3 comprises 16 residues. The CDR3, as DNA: TGCAGTGCTAGTCGACTAGCGGGGGGGCGCGGCGGGGAGCTGTTTTTT. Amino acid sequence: CSASRLAGGRGGELFF.

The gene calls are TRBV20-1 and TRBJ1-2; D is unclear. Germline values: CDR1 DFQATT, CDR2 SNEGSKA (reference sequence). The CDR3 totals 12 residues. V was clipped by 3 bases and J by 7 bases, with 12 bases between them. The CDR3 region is CSASFGLAGYTF. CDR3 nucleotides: TGCAGTGCTAGTTTCGGATTAGCTGGCTACACCTTC.

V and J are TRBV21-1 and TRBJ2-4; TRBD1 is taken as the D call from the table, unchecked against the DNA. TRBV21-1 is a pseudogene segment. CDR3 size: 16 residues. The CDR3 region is CASSKAPGQGWYIQYF. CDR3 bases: TGTGCCAGCAGCAAAGCGCCGGGACAGGGTTGGTACATTCAGTACTTC.

Written as DNA, the CDR3 is TGTGCCAGCAGTTACTCCCGCACTGAAGCTTTCTTT. Its translation is CASSYSRTEAFF. This chain uses TRBV6-2 or TRBV6-3 with TRBJ1-1, with D hard to call. Trimming removed 0 bases from V and 4 bases from J, with 3 bases in between. The CDR3 length is 12 residues. Germline CDR1 and CDR2: MNHEY and SVGEGT.

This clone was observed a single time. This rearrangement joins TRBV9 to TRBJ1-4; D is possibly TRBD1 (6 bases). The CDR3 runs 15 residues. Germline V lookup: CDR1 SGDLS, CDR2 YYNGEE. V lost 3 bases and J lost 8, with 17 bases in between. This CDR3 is CASSAAQGIGEKLFF. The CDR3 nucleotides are TGTGCCAGCAGCGCGGCACAGGGAATAGGAGAAAAACTGTTTTTT.

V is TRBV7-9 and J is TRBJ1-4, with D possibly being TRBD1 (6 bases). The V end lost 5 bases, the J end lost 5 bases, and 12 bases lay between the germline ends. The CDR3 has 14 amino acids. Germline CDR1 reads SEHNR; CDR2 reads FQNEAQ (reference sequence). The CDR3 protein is CASSQGLPNEKLFF. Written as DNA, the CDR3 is TGTGCCAGCAGCCAGGGGCTACCCAATGAAAAACTGTTTTTT.

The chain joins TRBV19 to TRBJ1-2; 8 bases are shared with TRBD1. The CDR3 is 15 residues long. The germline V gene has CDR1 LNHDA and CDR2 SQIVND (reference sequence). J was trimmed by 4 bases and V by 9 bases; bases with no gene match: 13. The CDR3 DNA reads TGTGCCAGCTCCGGACAGGGCGTTCTCAGCTATGGCTACACCTTC. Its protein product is CASSGQGVLSYGYTF. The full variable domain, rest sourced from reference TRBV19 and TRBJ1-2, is DGGITQSPKYLFRKEGQNVTLSCEQNLNHDAMYWYRQDPGQGLRLIYYSQIVNDFQKGDIAEGYSVSREKKESFPLTVTSAQKNPTAFYLCASSGQGVLSYGYTFGSGTRLTVV.

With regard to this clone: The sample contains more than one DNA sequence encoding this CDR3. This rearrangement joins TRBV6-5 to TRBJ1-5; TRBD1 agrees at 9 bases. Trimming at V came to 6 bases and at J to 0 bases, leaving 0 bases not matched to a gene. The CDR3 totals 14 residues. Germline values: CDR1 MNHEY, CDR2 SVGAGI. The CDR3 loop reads CASRDRGSNQPQHF. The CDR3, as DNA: TGTGCCAGCAGGGACAGGGGTAGCAATCAGCCCCAGCATTTT.

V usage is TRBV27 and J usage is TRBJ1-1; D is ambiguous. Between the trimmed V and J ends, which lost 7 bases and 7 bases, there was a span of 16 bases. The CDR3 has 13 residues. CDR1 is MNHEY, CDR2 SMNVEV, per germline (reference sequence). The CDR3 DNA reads TGTGCCAGCACTTCGGTCGCCCCAGGTGAAGCTTTCTTT. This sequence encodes CASTSVAPGEAFF.

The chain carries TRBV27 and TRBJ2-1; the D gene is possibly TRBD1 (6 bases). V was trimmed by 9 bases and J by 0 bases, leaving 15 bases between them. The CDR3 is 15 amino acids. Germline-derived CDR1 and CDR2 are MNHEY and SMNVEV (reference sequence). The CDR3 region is CASNDRQSSYNEQFF. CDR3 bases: TGTGCCAGTAACGACAGGCAAAGCTCCTACAATGAGCAGTTCTTC.

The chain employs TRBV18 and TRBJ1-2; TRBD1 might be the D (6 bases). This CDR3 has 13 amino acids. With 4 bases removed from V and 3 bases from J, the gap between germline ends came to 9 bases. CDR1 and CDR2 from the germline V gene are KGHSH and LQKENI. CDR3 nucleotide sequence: TGTGCCAGCTCACTACAGGGAGACTATGGCTACACCTTC. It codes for CASSLQGDYGYTF.

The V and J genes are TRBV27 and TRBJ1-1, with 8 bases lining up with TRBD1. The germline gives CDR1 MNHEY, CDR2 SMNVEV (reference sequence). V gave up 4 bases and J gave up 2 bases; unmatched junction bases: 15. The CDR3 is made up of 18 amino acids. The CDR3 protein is CASSSFRTGRLDNTEAFF. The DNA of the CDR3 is TGTGCCAGCAGTTCATTTAGGACAGGGCGGTTAGATAACACTGAAGCTTTCTTT.

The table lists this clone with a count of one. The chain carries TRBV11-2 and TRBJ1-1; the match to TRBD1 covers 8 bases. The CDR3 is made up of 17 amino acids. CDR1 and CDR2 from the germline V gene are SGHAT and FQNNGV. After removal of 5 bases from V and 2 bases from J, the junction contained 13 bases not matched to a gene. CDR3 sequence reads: CASSTTGTGRVNTEAFF. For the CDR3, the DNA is TGTGCCAGCAGCACTACCGGGACAGGAAGGGTAAACACTGAAGCTTTCTTT.

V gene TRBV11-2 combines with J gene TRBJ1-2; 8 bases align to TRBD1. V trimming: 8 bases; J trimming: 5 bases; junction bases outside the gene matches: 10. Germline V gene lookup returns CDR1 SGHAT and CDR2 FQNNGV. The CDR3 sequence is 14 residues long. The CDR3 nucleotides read TGTGCCAGCGCTATAGGACAGGGCGGGTATGGCTACACCTTC. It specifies CASAIGQGGYGYTF.

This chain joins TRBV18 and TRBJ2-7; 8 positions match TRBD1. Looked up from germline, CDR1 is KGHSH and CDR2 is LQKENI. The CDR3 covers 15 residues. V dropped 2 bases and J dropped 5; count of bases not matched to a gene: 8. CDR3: CASSPGTGPVDEQYF. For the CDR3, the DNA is TGTGCCAGCTCACCAGGGACAGGCCCGGTCGACGAGCAGTACTTC.

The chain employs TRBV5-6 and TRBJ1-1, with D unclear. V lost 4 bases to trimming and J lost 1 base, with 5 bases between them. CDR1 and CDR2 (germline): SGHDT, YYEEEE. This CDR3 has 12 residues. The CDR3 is CASSPRNTEAFF. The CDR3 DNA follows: TGTGCCAGCAGCCCCAGGAACACTGAAGCTTTCTTT.

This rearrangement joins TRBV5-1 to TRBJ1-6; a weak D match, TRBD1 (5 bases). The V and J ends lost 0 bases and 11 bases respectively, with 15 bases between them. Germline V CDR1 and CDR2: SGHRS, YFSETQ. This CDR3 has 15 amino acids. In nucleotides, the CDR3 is TGCGCCAGCAGCTTGGCCGGAGACAGCGGGGCACCCCTCCACTTT. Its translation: CASSLAGDSGAPLHF.

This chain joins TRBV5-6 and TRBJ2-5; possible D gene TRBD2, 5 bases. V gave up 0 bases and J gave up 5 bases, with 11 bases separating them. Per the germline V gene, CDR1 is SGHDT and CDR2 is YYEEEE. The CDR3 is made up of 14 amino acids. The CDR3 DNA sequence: TGTGCCAGCAGCTTGGCTTATTCGGGGGAGACCCAGTACTTC. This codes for CASSLAYSGETQYF.

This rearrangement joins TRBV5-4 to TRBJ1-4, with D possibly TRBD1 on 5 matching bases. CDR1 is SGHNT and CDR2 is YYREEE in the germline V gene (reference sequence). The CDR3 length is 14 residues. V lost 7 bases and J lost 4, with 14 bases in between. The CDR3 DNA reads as TGTGCCAGCGGACGGGGGGAGGTTAATGAAAAACTGTTTTTT. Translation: CASGRGEVNEKLFF.

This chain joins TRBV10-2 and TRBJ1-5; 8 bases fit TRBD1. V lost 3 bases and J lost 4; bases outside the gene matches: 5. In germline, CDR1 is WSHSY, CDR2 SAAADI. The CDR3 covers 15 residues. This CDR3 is CASSDNRGENQPQHF. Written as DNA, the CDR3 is TGCGCCAGCAGTGATAACAGGGGGGAGAATCAGCCCCAGCATTTT.

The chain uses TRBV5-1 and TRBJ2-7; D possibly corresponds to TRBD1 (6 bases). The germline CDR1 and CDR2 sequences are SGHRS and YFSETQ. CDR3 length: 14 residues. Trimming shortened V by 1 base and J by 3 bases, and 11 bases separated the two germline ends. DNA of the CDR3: TGCGCCAGCAGCTTGAACAGGGAGATCTACGAGCAGTACTTC. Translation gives CASSLNREIYEQYF.

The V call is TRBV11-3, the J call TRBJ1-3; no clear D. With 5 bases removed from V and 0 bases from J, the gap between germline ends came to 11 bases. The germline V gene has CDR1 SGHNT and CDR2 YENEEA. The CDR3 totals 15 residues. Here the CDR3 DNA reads TGTGCCAGCAGCGCCGGAGGTGGCTCTGGAAACACCATATATTTT. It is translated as CASSAGGGSGNTIYF.

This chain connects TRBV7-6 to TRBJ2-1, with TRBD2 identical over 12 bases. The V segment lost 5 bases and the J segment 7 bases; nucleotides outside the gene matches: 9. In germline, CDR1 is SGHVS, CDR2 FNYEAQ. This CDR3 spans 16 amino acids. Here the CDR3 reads CASSPRLAGEVNEQFF. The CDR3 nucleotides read TGTGCCAGCAGCCCCCGACTAGCGGGAGAGGTGAATGAGCAGTTCTTC.